This T cell receptor (beta chain) originates from a study of naive and memory T cell subsets. The library had UMIs added by 3' ligation of an oligonucleotide to TCR cDNA. Whole-blood samples were less than 3 ml of peripheral blood from healthy adult volunteers. Cells were not sorted; total RNA input targeted about 1 to 1000 ng. Amplification of ligated cDNA took four PCR rounds with SP2 and nested alpha and beta constant primers. Blood and skin TCR RNA was reverse transcribed with alpha and beta constant primers. TCRdb fed the 5' RACE reads into MiXCR, producing one record per CDR3 protein. The sample carries 57,000 or so distinct CDR3 sequences, 7% to 8.5% recorded once. This CDR3 contains 16 residues. V gave up 3 bases and J gave up 7 bases; unmatched junction bases: 7. Ten or more counts support this clonotype.

This sequence was found in a male donor in good health. This chain uses TRBV12-3 or TRBV12-4 with TRBJ1-5; 12 bases fit TRBD1. In DNA form, the CDR3 reads TGTGCCAGCAGTTTGGGGACAGGGGGCCGGGTCCAGCCCCAGCATTTT. Protein product: CASSLGTGGRVQPQHF.